Presented here are 10 T cell receptor beta chains from one specimen sequenced in a study of cytomegalovirus exposure and HLA in healthy donors. PCR involved 60 Vbeta and 13 Jbeta primers. The protocol was immunoSEQ multiplex PCR, while the TCRdb copy is restricted to in-frame clones and leaves out a portion. The sample has some 62,000 clones; more than 70% are singletons. Sequenced input: PBMCs. The origin of the receptors is a man aged 18 to 35 in good health and CMV-seronegative.

CDR3 sequence: CASSRDSASWNSPLHF. The CDR3 DNA sequence: TGTGCCAGCAGCCGGGACAGTGCCTCGTGGAATTCACCCCTCCACTTT. The genes are TRBV2 and TRBJ1-6; TRBD1 matches 7 bases. After removal of 6 bases from V and 7 bases from J, the junction contained 12 bases not matched to a gene. The CDR3 consists of 16 residues. The germline V gene encodes CDR1 SNHLY and CDR2 FYNNEI.

The gene calls are TRBV5-6 and TRBJ2-5; TRBD1 is a possible D gene (5 bases). CDR3 length: 13 residues. Between the trimmed V and J ends, which lost 3 bases and 2 bases, there was a span of 8 bases. The germline V gene encodes CDR1 SGHDT and CDR2 YYEEEE. In DNA, the CDR3 is TGTGCCAGCAGCTCGACAGTTCAAGAGACCCAGTACTTC. Translating it yields CASSSTVQETQYF.

The rearrangement joins TRBV5-6 to TRBJ1-1, with D maybe TRBD1 (5 bases). This CDR3 is 13 amino acids long. Germline CDR1 SGHDT, CDR2 YYEEEE. Trimming stripped 0 bases from V and 6 bases from J, with 9 bases between. The CDR3 sequence is CASSLAGMPEAFF. The CDR3 DNA reads as TGTGCCAGCAGCTTGGCAGGGATGCCTGAAGCTTTCTTT.

The chain uses TRBV6-1 and TRBJ2-7; the D is unclear. CDR3 size: 11 residues. The germline gives CDR1 MNHNS, CDR2 SASEGT. With 5 bases removed from V and 3 bases from J, the gap between germline ends came to 5 bases. The CDR3 is CASSPLYEQYF. The CDR3, as DNA: TGTGCCAGCAGTCCCCTCTACGAGCAGTACTTC.

The J gene is TRBJ2-2, the V gene TRBV11-2; 13 positions match TRBD2. V lost 6 bases and J lost 6; bases outside the gene matches: 4. Germline V gives CDR1 SGHAT, CDR2 FQNNGV. CDR3 length: 15 residues. The CDR3 nucleotides read TGTGCCAGCAGACCGACTAGCGGGGGGCCCGGGGAGCTGTTTTTT. Its protein is CASRPTSGGPGELFF.

The chain couples TRBV7-9 to TRBJ2-7, with TRBD2 as a possible D gene (7 bases). The CDR3 is 14 amino acids. Germline V gene sequence: CDR1 SEHNR, CDR2 FQNEAQ (reference sequence). V was shortened by 5 bases and J by 7 bases, with 18 bases between the two germline ends. For the CDR3, the DNA is TGTGCCAGCAGCAAAGTAGGGGGGGCAAATGAGCAGTACTTC. This translates into CASSKVGGANEQYF. Full variable domain (remainder filled in from reference TRBV7-9 and TRBJ2-7): DTGVSQNPRHKITKRGQNVTFRCDPISEHNRLYWYRQTLGQGPEFLTYFQNEAQLEKSRLLSDRFSAERPKGSFSTLEIQRTEQGDSAMYLCASSKVGGANEQYFGPGTRLTVT.

This chain links TRBV7-2 with TRBJ2-5; the match to TRBD2 covers 11 bases. Germline CDR1 SGHTA, CDR2 FQGNSA. The J segment lost 4 bases and the V segment lost 6 bases, leaving 7 bases of the junction unmatched. This CDR3 is built from 15 residues. The CDR3: CASSSAGTSGETQYF. The CDR3 DNA reads TGTGCCAGCAGTTCGGCCGGGACTAGCGGAGAGACCCAGTACTTC.

The genes are TRBV4-2 and TRBJ1-1; 11 bases match TRBD1. The CDR3 sequence is 12 residues long. J was trimmed by 10 bases and V by 4 bases; bases with no gene match: 2. Germline V lookup: CDR1 LGHNA, CDR2 YNFKEQ. In nucleotides, the CDR3 is TGTGCCAGCAGCCTGGGACAGGGGGGAGCTTTCTTT. Its translation is CASSLGQGGAFF.

The gene calls are TRBV4-1 and TRBJ2-2; 7 nucleotides align to TRBD1. Germline V gene data show CDR1 as MGHRA and CDR2 as YSYEKL. V gave up 5 bases and J gave up 7 bases; unmatched junction bases: 10. This CDR3 is 15 amino acids long. CDR3: CASSAPGGSVGELFF. The CDR3 DNA follows: TGCGCCAGCAGCGCACCAGGGGGAAGTGTCGGGGAGCTGTTTTTT.

The chain recombines TRBV5-1 with TRBJ2-6; 12 bases line up with TRBD1. V trimming: 3 bases; J trimming: 3 bases; junction bases outside the gene matches: 10. Germline values: CDR1 SGHRS, CDR2 YFSETQ. The CDR3 runs 19 residues. CDR3 amino acids: CASSWGRDRGLSGANVLTF. The CDR3 DNA follows: TGCGCCAGCAGCTGGGGCCGGGACAGGGGGCTAAGTGGGGCCAACGTCCTGACTTTC.